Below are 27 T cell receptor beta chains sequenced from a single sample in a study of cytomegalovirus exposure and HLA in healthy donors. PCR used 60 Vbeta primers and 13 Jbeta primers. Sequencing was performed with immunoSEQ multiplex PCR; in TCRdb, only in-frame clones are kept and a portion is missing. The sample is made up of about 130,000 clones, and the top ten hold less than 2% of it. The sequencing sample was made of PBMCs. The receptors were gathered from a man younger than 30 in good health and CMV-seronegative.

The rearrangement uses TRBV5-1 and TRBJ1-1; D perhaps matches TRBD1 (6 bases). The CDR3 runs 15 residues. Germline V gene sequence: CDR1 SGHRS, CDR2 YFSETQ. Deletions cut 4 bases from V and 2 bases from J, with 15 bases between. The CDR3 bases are TGCGCCAGCAGCCCGTGGATAGGGGGAAACACTGAAGCTTTCTTT. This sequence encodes CASSPWIGGNTEAFF.

CDR3 amino acids: CASSLMAEADTQYF. The DNA for the CDR3 is TGTGCCAGCAGCTTAATGGCGGAGGCGGATACGCAGTATTTT. J is TRBJ2-3 and V is TRBV7-3, with D perhaps TRBD2 (5 bases). CDR1 and CDR2 from the germline V gene are SGHTA and FQGTGA. The germline V and J ends were trimmed by 1 base and 6 bases, with 11 bases remaining between them. This CDR3 comprises 14 residues.

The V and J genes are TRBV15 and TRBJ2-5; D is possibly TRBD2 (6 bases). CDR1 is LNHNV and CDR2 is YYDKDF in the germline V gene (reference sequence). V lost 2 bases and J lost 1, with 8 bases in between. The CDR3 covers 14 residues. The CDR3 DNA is TGTGCCACCAGCAGACGGGACTTCCAAGAGACCCAGTACTTC. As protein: CATSRRDFQETQYF.

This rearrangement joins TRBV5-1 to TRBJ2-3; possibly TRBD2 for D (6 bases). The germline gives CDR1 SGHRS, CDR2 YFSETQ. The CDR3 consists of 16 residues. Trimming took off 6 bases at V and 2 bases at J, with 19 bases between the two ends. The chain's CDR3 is CASTPPSAGNTDTQYF. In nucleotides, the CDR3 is TGCGCCAGCACCCCTCCTAGCGCGGGGAACACAGATACGCAGTATTTT.

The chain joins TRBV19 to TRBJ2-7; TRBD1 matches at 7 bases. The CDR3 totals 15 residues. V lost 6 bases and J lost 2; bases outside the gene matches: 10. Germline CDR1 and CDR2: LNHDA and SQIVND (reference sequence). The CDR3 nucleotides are TGTGCCAGTAGGGGGACAGTCAAGGGAACCTACGAGCAGTACTTC. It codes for CASRGTVKGTYEQYF.

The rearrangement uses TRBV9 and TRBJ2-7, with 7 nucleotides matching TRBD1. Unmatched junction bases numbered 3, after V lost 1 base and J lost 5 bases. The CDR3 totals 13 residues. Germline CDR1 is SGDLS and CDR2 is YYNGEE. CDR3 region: CASSVRDRHEQYF. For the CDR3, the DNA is TGTGCCAGCAGCGTAAGGGACAGACACGAGCAGTACTTC.

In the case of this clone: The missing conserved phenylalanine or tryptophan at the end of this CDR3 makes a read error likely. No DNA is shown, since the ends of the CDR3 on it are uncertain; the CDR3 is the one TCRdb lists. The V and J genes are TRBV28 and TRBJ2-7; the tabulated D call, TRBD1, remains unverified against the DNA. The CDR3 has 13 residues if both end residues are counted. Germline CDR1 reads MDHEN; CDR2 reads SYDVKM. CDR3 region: CASRITGTGVPLL.

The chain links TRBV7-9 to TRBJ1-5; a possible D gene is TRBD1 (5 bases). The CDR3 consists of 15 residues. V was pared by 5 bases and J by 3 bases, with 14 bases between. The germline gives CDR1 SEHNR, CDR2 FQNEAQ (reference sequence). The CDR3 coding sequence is TGTGCCAGCAGCCCGGGGGGGACGTTCAATCAGCCCCAGCATTTT. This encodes CASSPGGTFNQPQHF.

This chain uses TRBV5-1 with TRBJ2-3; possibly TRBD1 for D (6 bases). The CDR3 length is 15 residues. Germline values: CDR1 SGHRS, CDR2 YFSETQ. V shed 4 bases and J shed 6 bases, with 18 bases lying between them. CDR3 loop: CASSRARGSMDTQYF. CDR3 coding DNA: TGCGCCAGCAGCCGCGCCAGGGGTTCGATGGATACGCAGTATTTT.

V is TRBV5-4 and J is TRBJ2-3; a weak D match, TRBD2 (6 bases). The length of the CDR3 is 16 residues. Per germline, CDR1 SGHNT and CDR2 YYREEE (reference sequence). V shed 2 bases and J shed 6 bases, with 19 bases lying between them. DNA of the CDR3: TGTGCCAGCAGCTTAGGGTTTACGGCGGGACCCGATACGCAGTATTTT. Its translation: CASSLGFTAGPDTQYF.

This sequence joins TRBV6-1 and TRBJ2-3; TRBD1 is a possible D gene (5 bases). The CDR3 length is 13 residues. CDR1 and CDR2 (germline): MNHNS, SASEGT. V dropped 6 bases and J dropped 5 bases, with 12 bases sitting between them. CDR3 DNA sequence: TGTGCCAGCAGGGCCAGGGTGGTAGATACGCAGTATTTT. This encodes CASRARVVDTQYF.

CDR3 nucleotide sequence: TGTGCCTGGAGTGTCGACAGGGTTTCCGAGCAGTACTTC. This gives the protein CAWSVDRVSEQYF. The chain recombines TRBV30 with TRBJ2-7; 7 bases map to TRBD1. There are 13 residues in the CDR3. V trimming: 0 bases; J trimming: 6 bases; junction bases outside the gene matches: 5. Germline lookup yields CDR1 GTSNPN and CDR2 SVGIG (reference sequence).

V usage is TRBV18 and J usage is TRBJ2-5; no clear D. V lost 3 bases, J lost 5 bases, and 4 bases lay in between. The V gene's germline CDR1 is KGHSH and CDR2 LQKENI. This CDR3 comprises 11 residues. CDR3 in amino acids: CASSPGETQYF. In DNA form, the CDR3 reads TGTGCCAGCTCACCCGGGGAGACCCAGTACTTC.

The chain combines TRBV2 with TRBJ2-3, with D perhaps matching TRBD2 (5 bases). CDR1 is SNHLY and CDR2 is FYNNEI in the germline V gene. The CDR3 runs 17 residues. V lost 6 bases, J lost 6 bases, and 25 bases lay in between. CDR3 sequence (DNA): TGTGCCAGCAGCGACCTAGAGGGAACAACCTGGATGGATACGCAGTATTTT. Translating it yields CASSDLEGTTWMDTQYF.

The CDR3 protein is CATSSRGQASETQYF. In DNA, the CDR3 is TGTGCCACCAGCAGTAGGGGGCAGGCGTCGGAGACCCAGTACTTC. The chain has TRBV15 and TRBJ2-5; 7 bases match TRBD1. The CDR3 covers 15 residues. Per germline, CDR1 LNHNV and CDR2 YYDKDF (reference sequence). The junction had 9 bases not matched to a gene; V was cut back by 3 bases and J by 5 bases.

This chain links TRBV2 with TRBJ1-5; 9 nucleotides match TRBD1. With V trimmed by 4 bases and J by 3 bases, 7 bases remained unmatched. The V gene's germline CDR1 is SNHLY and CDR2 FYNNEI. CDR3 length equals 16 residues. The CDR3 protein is CASSGGQGRHNQPQHF. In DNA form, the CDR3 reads TGTGCCAGCAGTGGAGGACAGGGGCGACACAATCAGCCCCAGCATTTT.

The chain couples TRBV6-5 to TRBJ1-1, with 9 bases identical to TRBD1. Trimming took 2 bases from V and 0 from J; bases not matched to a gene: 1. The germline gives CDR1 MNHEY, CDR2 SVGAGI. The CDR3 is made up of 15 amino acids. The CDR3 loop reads CASSYGTGMNTEAFF. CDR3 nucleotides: TGTGCCAGCAGTTACGGGACAGGGATGAACACTGAAGCTTTCTTT.

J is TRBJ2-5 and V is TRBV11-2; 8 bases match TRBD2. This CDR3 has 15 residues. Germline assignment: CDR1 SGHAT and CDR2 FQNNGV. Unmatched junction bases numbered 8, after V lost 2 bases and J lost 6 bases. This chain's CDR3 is CASSLRSAGGKTQYF. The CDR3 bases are TGTGCCAGCAGCTTAAGGTCGGCGGGGGGTAAGACCCAGTACTTC.

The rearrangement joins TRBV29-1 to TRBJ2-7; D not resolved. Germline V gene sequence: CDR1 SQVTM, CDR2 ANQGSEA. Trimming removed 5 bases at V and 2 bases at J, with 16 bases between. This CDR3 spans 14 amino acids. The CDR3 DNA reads TGCAGCGTTTGTTTGGAAGGTAGCACCTACGAGCAGTACTTC. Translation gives CSVCLEGSTYEQYF.

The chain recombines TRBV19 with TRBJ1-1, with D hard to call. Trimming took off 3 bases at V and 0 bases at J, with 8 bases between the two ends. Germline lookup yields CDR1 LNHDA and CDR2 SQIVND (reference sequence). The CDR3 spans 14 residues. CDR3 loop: CASSIVFLNTEAFF. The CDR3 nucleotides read TGTGCCAGTAGTATCGTGTTCCTGAACACTGAAGCTTTCTTT.

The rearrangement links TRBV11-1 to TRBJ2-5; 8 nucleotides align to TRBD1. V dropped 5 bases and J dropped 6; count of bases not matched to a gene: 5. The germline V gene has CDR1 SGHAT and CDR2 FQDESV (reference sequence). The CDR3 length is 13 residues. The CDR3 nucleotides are TGTGCCAGCAGCCTAACAGGGGGAAAGACCCAGTACTTC. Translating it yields CASSLTGGKTQYF.

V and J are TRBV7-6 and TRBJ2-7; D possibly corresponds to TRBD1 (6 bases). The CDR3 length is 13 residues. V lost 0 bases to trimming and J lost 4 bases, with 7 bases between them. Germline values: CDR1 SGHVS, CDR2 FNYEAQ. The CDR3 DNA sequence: TGTGCCAGCAGCTTAGCTGGACAGTACGAGCAGTACTTC. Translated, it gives CASSLAGQYEQYF.

The DNA of the CDR3 is TGTGCCAGCAGCGTAGCTCCACGGGAGGGGGCGAGGGAGCAGTACTTC. Translation gives CASSVAPREGAREQYF. V gene TRBV9 combines with J gene TRBJ2-5; a possible D gene is TRBD2 (8 bases). CDR1 and CDR2 (germline): SGDLS, YYNGEE. The V end was cut by 0 bases, the J end by 11 bases, with 23 bases between. The CDR3 loop spans 16 amino acids.

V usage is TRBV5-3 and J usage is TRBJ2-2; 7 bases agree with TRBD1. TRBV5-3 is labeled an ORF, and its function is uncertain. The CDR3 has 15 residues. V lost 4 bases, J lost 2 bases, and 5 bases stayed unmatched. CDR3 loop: CARSQTGPNTGELFF. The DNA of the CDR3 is TGTGCCAGAAGCCAGACAGGGCCAAACACCGGGGAGCTGTTTTTT.

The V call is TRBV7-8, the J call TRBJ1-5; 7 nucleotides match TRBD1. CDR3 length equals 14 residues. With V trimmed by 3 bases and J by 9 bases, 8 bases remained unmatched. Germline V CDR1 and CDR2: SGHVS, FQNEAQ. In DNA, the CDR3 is TGTGCCAGCAGCTTGCGGCAGGGGGAAGGGCCCCAGCATTTT. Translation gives CASSLRQGEGPQHF.

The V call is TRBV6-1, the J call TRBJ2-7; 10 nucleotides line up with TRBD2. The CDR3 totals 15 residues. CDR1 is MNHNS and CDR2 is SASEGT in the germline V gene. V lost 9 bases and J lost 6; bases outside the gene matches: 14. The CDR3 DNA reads TGTGCCAGTAGGGCAGCGGGGGGGCTTTCGGGCGAGCAGTACTTC. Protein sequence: CASRAAGGLSGEQYF.

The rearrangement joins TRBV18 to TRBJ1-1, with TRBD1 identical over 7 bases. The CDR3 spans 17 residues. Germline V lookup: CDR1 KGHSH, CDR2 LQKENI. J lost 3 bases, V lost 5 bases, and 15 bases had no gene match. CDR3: CASSRDSIPGGDTEAFF. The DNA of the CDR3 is TGTGCCAGCTCAAGGGACAGCATACCAGGGGGAGACACTGAAGCTTTCTTT.